The T cell receptor beta chain described here comes from a study of blood T cell repertoires in COVID-19. V gave up 4 bases and J gave up 4 bases, with 11 bases separating them. CDR1 and CDR2 from the germline V gene are SGHRS and YFSETQ. The CDR3 spans 13 residues. Libraries were prepared by immunoSEQ multiplex PCR; TCRdb keeps only in-frame clonotypes and omits some of them. The sample holds about 270,000 clones, 81% seen once. The source is a woman aged 60-70 years with active or convalescent COVID-19. Sequencing input: peripheral blood. V and J are TRBV5-1 and TRBJ1-2; a possible D gene is TRBD1 (6 bases). The DNA of the CDR3 is TGCGCCAGCAGCAGGGGGTTGTCCTATGGCTACACCTTC. This translates into CASSRGLSYGYTF.